A selection of T cell receptor beta chains follows, all from one sample in a study of OX40 agonist ivuxolimab in advanced cancers. Assay used: immunoSEQ multiplex PCR; TCRdb lists only in-frame clones, some missing. The table has approximately 35,000 clones, approximately 80% seen once. The sample was CD4+ or CD8+ T cells sorted from blood, taken in a trial of the OX40 agonist ivuxolimab. The receptors shown here come from an adult with an advanced solid tumor such as melanoma, head and neck, liver or kidney cancer. Both conserved end residues are part of each CDR3. A D gene is named only where the DNA matches it firmly. Clone size is given for some rows only: seen once, a few or many times, or a class if the clone is expanded.

V gene	clone size	D gene	J gene	CDR3 protein	CDR3 DNA
TRBV6-1	-	-	TRBJ1-5	CASSEQRGGGSNQPQHF	TGTGCCAGCAGTGAACAGCGTGGGGGCGGTAGCAATCAGCCCCAGCATTTT
TRBV6-5	-	-	TRBJ1-1	CASLPQPNTEAFF	TGTGCCAGCCTCCCACAACCGAACACTGAAGCTTTCTTT
TRBV7-9	few	TRBD1	TRBJ2-2	CASSSPDRENTGELFF	TGTGCCAGCAGCTCCCCCGACAGGGAGAACACCGGGGAGCTGTTTTTT
TRBV6-4	-	-	TRBJ1-1	CASRASQANTEAFF	TGTGCCAGCAGAGCAAGCCAGGCGAACACTGAAGCTTTCTTT
TRBV30	-	-	TRBJ2-7	CAWSRADAYEQYF	TGTGCCTGGAGTAGGGCAGACGCCTACGAGCAGTACTTC
TRBV19	-	-	TRBJ1-3	CASSIGVRTTGNTIYF	TGTGCCAGTAGTATAGGTGTGAGGACAACTGGAAACACCATATATTTT
TRBV6-4	-	-	TRBJ2-1	CASSVRENNEQFF	TGTGCCAGCAGTGTCAGGGAAAACAATGAGCAGTTCTTC
TRBV30	-	-	TRBJ1-5	CAWTTGQLNQPQHF	TGTGCCTGGACTACAGGACAGCTTAATCAGCCCCAGCATTTT
TRBV11-1	-	-	TRBJ1-1	CASSLVGRADTEAFF	TGTGCCAGCAGCTTAGTGGGCAGGGCGGACACTGAAGCTTTCTTT
TRBV29-1	-	-	TRBJ2-3	CSVDGLRRDTQYF	TGCAGCGTTGACGGACTCAGGAGAGATACGCAGTATTTT
TRBV7-8	-	TRBD2	TRBJ2-3	CASSLARAGTSWKDTQYF	TGTGCCAGCAGCTTAGCCCGGGCGGGGACTAGCTGGAAGGATACGCAGTATTTT
TRBV19	once	TRBD1	TRBJ1-2	CATLPGQGAYGYTF	TGTGCCACCCTACCGGGACAGGGGGCCTATGGCTACACCTTC
TRBV6-1	-	TRBD1	TRBJ1-1	CAGRTGNTEAFF	TGTGCCGGCAGGACAGGGAACACTGAAGCTTTCTTT